The clone carrying this T cell receptor (beta chain) has a single count. The sample comes from a study of T cells in Graves' hyperthyroidism and ophthalmopathy. The patients, who ranged from 18 to 65 in age, presented with newly diagnosed hyperthyroidism lasting under 2 months. Trimming left V 6 bases short and J 0 bases short, with 12 bases between. Germline V lookup: CDR1 MNHNS, CDR2 SASEGT. The CDR3 contains 14 residues. Amplification of TCR beta CDR3 regions was performed using RNA transcripts as template. The study used the HTBI primer set for a first-round RT-PCR of the TCR CDR3. TCRdb itself ran the multiplex PCR reads through MiXCR, one entry per CDR3 protein. In the table there are 360,000 or so distinct CDR3 sequences, about a fifth of which are singletons.

The source of this sequence is a woman between 18 and 29 years old with Graves' hyperthyroidism. This chain connects TRBV6-1 to TRBJ2-7; D is perhaps TRBD1 (5 bases). Sequencing was done on a sample of blood. The CDR3 region is CASRRQSLSYEQYF. CDR3 DNA: TGTGCCAGCAGGAGACAGAGCCTCTCCTACGAGCAGTACTTC.